These T cell receptor beta chains were read from a single sample in a study of T cells in Graves' hyperthyroidism and ophthalmopathy. TCRdb analysed the multiplex PCR reads with MiXCR anew, one entry per CDR3 protein. Here the sample spans over 500,000 distinct CDR3 sequences, about 45% being singletons. Sequencing was done on a sample of peripheral blood or thyroid tissue (not recorded which). Every receptor here comes from an adult woman with Graves' disease, either hyperthyroidism or ophthalmopathy (not recorded which). CDR3s include the opening cysteine and the closing phenylalanine or tryptophan. Fields, in order: clone size, J gene, D gene, V gene, CDR3 protein, CDR3 DNA. D genes are given only for firm matches. Some rows mark clone size as missing; the rest say once, few, many or name a class of expanded clone.

few	TRBJ1-2	TRBD1	TRBV5-6	CASSLGDRVNYGYTF	TGTGCCAGCAGCTTGGGGGACAGGGTGAACTATGGCTACACCTTC
few	TRBJ1-1	.	TRBV7-9	CASSHRDPNTEAFF	TGTGCCAGCAGCCACCGGGACCCGAACACTGAAGCTTTCTTT
.	TRBJ2-7	TRBD2	TRBV28	CASKVAGYLEEYF	TGTGCCAGCAAGGTAGCGGGCTACCTAGAGGAGTACTTC
few	TRBJ1-2	.	TRBV7-3	CASSSDANYGYTF	TGTGCCAGCAGCTCTGACGCCAACTATGGCTACACCTTC
once	TRBJ1-2	.	TRBV29-1	CSLNRGHGYTF	TGCAGCTTAAATCGGGGCCATGGCTACACCTTC
.	TRBJ1-4	.	TRBV4-2	CASGQGGANEKLFF	TGTGCCAGCGGCCAAGGGGGGGCTAATGAAAAACTGTTTTTT
.	TRBJ2-5	TRBD2	TRBV29-1	CSVSGLAGYQETQYF	TGCAGCGTTTCGGGACTAGCGGGGTACCAAGAGACCCAGTACTTC
many	TRBJ1-5	.	TRBV5-5	CASSLGAGGQPQHF	TGTGCCAGCAGCTTGGGGGCTGGCGGTCAGCCCCAGCATTTT
many	TRBJ1-1	TRBD1	TRBV5-1	CASSSGQASLYTEAFF	TGCGCCAGCAGCTCAGGACAGGCGAGTTTGTACACTGAAGCTTTCTTT
.	TRBJ2-2	TRBD1	TRBV7-6	CASSLRTGGTGELSW	TGTGCCAGCAGCTTACGGACAGGCGGCACCGGGGAGCTGTCTTGG
.	TRBJ1-6	.	TRBV7-9	CASSPDRQNSPLHF	TGTGCCAGCAGCCCCGACAGGCAGAATTCACCCCTCCACTTT
.	TRBJ1-3	.	TRBV28	CASTDVGAQNTIYF	TGTGCCAGCACCGATGTAGGGGCTCAAAACACCATATATTTT
few	TRBJ1-6	.	TRBV20-1	CSARWSNSPLHF	TGCAGTGCTAGGTGGTCTAATTCACCCCTCCACTTT
many	TRBJ1-1	TRBD1	TRBV4-1	CASSQAQGPTNTEAFF	TGCGCCAGCAGCCAAGCACAGGGGCCTACGAACACTGAAGCTTTCTTT
.	TRBJ2-3	.	TRBV6-6	CASPAGKHATQYF	TGTGCCAGCCCAGCCGGGAAGCACGCTACGCAGTATTTT
.	TRBJ2-7	.	TRBV29-1	CSVGITVYEQYF	TGCAGCGTTGGGATAACAGTGTACGAGCAGTACTTC
few	TRBJ2-7	.	TRBV12-3/TRBV12-4	CASRSSSPTTYEQYF	TGTGCCAGTCGTTCCTCGAGTCCAACTACCTACGAGCAGTACTTC
once	TRBJ1-3	.	TRBV10-3	CAIRGGQTSSGNTIYF	TGTGCCATCAGGGGAGGACAGACATCGTCTGGAAACACCATATATTTT
.	TRBJ1-2	.	TRBV19	CASSQDFVRGYTF	TGTGCCAGCAGCCAAGACTTCGTGAGAGGCTACACCTTC
many	TRBJ1-2	.	TRBV5-6	CASSPSRANYGYTF	TGTGCCAGCAGCCCCTCCAGGGCTAACTATGGCTACACCTTC
.	TRBJ2-7	.	TRBV11-2	CASSPQTLSAYEQYF	TGTGCCAGCAGCCCACAAACATTGTCTGCCTACGAGCAGTACTTC
.	TRBJ2-2	.	TRBV7-9	CASSPPSEVRGGAGELFF	TGTGCCAGCAGCCCCCCCAGCGAGGTCCGGGGAGGCGCCGGGGAGCTGTTTTTT
.	TRBJ2-6	.	TRBV5-1	CASSLEPSASGANVLTF	TGCGCCAGCAGCTTGGAACCGAGTGCCTCTGGGGCCAACGTCCTGACTTTC
many	TRBJ2-1	TRBD1	TRBV15	CATSRGDRGQFF	TGTGCCACCAGCAGAGGAGACAGGGGGCAGTTCTTC
.	TRBJ2-5	.	TRBV9	CASSVDGQPQETQYF	TGTGCCAGCAGCGTAGATGGCCAACCTCAAGAGACCCAGTACTTC
many	TRBJ1-1	.	TRBV19	CASSISPSGTEAFF	TGTGCCAGTAGTATTTCCCCTAGTGGCACTGAAGCTTTCTTT
few	TRBJ1-1	.	TRBV12-3/TRBV12-4	CASTSLWTDVNTEAFF	TGTGCCAGCACCTCCCTATGGACAGACGTGAACACTGAAGCTTTCTTT
few	TRBJ2-7	.	TRBV4-3	CASSQERGSEQYF	TGCGCCAGCAGCCAAGAAAGGGGTAGCGAGCAGTACTTC
.	TRBJ1-6	TRBD1	TRBV7-3	CASSRARQGGSSLHF	TGTGCCAGCAGCAGAGCCCGACAGGGCGGTTCATCCCTCCACTTT
.	TRBJ1-1	.	TRBV7-8	CASSLAGPEAFF	TGTGCCAGCAGCTTAGCAGGGCCTGAAGCTTTCTTT
few	TRBJ1-2	TRBD1	TRBV24-1	CASSSVTTGGAGYTF	TGTGCCAGCAGTTCCGTCACAACAGGGGGCGCAGGCTACACCTTC
.	TRBJ1-5	.	TRBV12-3/TRBV12-4	CASQLGAQPQHF	TGTGCCAGCCAGCTCGGGGCTCAGCCCCAGCATTTT
.	TRBJ1-1	.	TRBV20-1	CSGRPLSSGANVLTFF	TGCAGTGGCAGACCCTTAAGCTCTGGGGCCAACGTCCTGACTTTCTTT
.	TRBJ1-4	.	TRBV29-1	CSVSDRLNEKLFF	TGCAGCGTTAGCGACAGATTGAATGAAAAACTGTTTTTT
.	TRBJ1-5	.	TRBV7-2	CASSLGGLWGQPQHF	TGTGCCAGCAGCCTAGGGGGTCTCTGGGGTCAGCCCCAGCATTTT
.	TRBJ2-5	TRBD1	TRBV5-1	CASSLVGTGTAQETQYF	TGCGCCAGCAGCTTGGTGGGGACCGGGACAGCACAAGAGACCCAGTACTTC
many	TRBJ2-7	.	TRBV19	CASRSGPDYEQYF	TGTGCCAGTAGGTCAGGCCCCGACTACGAGCAGTACTTC
many	TRBJ2-7	.	TRBV29-1	CSVGGGQIYEQYF	TGCAGCGTTGGGGGGGGGCAGATCTACGAGCAGTACTTC
.	TRBJ1-1	.	TRBV5-1	CASSLDGGCGTEAFF	TGCGCCAGCAGCTTGGACGGGGGTTGTGGCACTGAAGCTTTCTTT
.	TRBJ2-2	.	TRBV7-9	CASRPVGGRSAGELFF	TGTGCCAGCAGACCCGTGGGGGGGCGGTCCGCCGGGGAGCTGTTTTTT
.	TRBJ2-3	TRBD1	TRBV27	CASGGQGGTDTQYF	TGTGCCAGCGGCGGACAGGGAGGAACAGATACGCAGTATTTT
many	TRBJ2-7	TRBD1	TRBV7-9	CASSRDRGPIFSYF	TGTGCCAGCAGCCGGGACAGGGGGCCTATTTTTTCGTACTTC
.	TRBJ2-1	.	TRBV11-2	CASSLGGGGSGANEQFF	TGTGCCAGCAGCTTAGGTGGAGGGGGCTCTGGGGCCAATGAGCAGTTCTTC
many	TRBJ1-3	.	TRBV4-2	CASSGLSLSGNTIYF	TGTGCCAGCAGCGGGCTGTCTCTCTCTGGAAACACCATATATTTT
.	TRBJ2-2	.	TRBV29-1	CSVTRVTGELFF	TGCAGCGTTACCAGGGTCACCGGGGAGCTGTTTTTT
few	TRBJ1-2	TRBD1	TRBV29-1	CSVWDRGSHGYTF	TGCAGCGTTTGGGACAGGGGATCCCATGGCTACACCTTC
many	TRBJ2-6	TRBD1	TRBV11-2	CASSRDRGTTTGANVLTF	TGTGCCAGCAGCCGAGACAGGGGCACAACTACCGGGGCCAACGTCCTGACTTTC
.	TRBJ2-5	.	TRBV13	CASSLERMSGTQYF	TGTGCCAGCAGCTTGGAGAGGATGAGCGGGACCCAGTACTTC
few	TRBJ1-3	TRBD1	TRBV2	CASRLLQGASGNTIYF	TGTGCCAGCAGATTACTCCAGGGGGCATCGGGAAACACCATATATTTT
many	TRBJ1-2	TRBD1	TRBV20-1	CSARAGTASIGYTF	TGCAGTGCTAGAGCCGGGACAGCCTCTATTGGCTACACCTTC
.	TRBJ2-7	TRBD2	TRBV29-1	CSVEFPTSVYEQYF	TGCAGCGTTGAATTCCCGACTAGCGTCTACGAGCAGTACTTC
.	TRBJ1-1	.	TRBV2	CASSERIDTEAFF	TGTGCCAGCAGTGAAAGAATAGACACTGAAGCTTTCTTT
.	TRBJ2-1	TRBD1	TRBV10-1	CASGQGQGNEQFF	TGCGCCAGCGGACAGGGACAGGGTAATGAGCAGTTCTTC